The sequence of this TCR beta chain was determined in a study of CD8 T cells in Susac syndrome. This CDR3 is built from 16 residues. Trimming cost V 5 bases and J 4 bases, with 17 bases left between them. Germline V gene sequence: CDR1 LNHDA, CDR2 SQIVND (reference sequence). Random hexamers were used to reverse transcribe 0.5 to 1 ug of RNA. One entry per CDR3 protein, called by TCRdb with MiXCR from the immunoSEQ multiplex PCR reads. Of about 290,000 distinct CDR3 sequences in the sample, about 91% were seen once. The chain links TRBV19 to TRBJ1-4; no reliable D call. This clonotype originated in a human donor with multiple sclerosis. Sequenced: CD8+ T cells from PBMCs. The CDR3 coding sequence is TGTGCCAGTAGTCCGGAACCGGGGAAGGGTAATGAAAAACTGTTTTTT. It yields the protein CASSPEPGKGNEKLFF. The variable domain in full, completed from reference TRBV19 and TRBJ1-4, reads DGGITQSPKYLFRKEGQNVTLSCEQNLNHDAMYWYRQDPGQGLRLIYYSQIVNDFQKGDIAEGYSVSREKKESFPLTVTSAQKNPTAFYLCASSPEPGKGNEKLFFGSGTQLSVL.